The present T cell receptor beta chain was sequenced within a study of molecular identifiers for immune sequencing clone quantification. A CD8+CD4-CCR7+CD45RA+ phenotype served as the sorting definition for naive CD8 T cells. CDR3 length equals 15 residues. Trimming removed 4 bases from V and 5 bases from J; junction bases left unmatched: 11. Germline V gene data show CDR1 as SGHRS and CDR2 as YFSETQ. This clonotype showed up many times. In TCRdb, the PCR reads were re-called with MiXCR into one record per CDR3 protein. Among under 800,000 distinct CDR3 sequences listed, roughly 23% were seen once. Sequencing used naive CD8+ T cells from blood, with Jurkat cell RNA spiked in. Subset reported: FACS-sorted CD8+CD4-CCR7+CD45RA+ naive T cells. J is TRBJ2-5 and V is TRBV5-1, with 7 bases that match TRBD1. The TCR comes from a human donor in good health. Some libraries in this study had Jurkat cell RNA spiked in. In DNA form, the CDR3 reads TGCGCCAGCAGCCCGGGACAGCGATCGGTGGAGACCCAGTACTTC. It codes for CASSPGQRSVETQYF.